This TCR beta chain appears in the sequencing data of a study of blood T cell repertoires in COVID-19. Background on the study: Spain, Italy and the United States supplied samples that represented acute and convalescent COVID-19. Sources were T cells, B-cell-depleted T cells, or PBMCs; the material itself was cDNA or gDNA.

From germline, CDR1 is SGHRS and CDR2 YFSETQ. V lost 7 bases and J lost 1, with 11 bases in between. The CDR3 covers 14 residues. Produced via immunoSEQ multiplex PCR; TCRdb's table is partial and in-frame only. The sample holds some 130,000 clones, roughly 82% seen once. Sequencing was done on a sample of peripheral blood. The chain joins TRBV5-1 to TRBJ2-2, with D perhaps matching TRBD1 (5 bases). This TCR was sampled from a man at least 80 years old with acute or convalescent COVID-19. The DNA of the CDR3 is TGCGCCAGCCGGACATTGATGAACACCGGGGAGCTGTTTTTT. Amino acids: CASRTLMNTGELFF.